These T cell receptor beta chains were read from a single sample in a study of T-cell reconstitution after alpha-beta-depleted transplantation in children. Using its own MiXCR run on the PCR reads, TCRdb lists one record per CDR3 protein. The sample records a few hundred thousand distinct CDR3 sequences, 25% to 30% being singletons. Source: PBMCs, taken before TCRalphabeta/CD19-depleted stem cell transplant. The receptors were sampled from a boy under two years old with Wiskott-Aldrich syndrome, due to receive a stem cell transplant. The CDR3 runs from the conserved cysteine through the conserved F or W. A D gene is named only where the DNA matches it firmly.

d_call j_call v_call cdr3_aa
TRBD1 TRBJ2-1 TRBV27 CASSLWDRVHEQFF
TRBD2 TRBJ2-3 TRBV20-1 CSARRLAEVTDTQYF
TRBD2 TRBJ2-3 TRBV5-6 CASSSGTSGSWSTDTRYF
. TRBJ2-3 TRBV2 CAISDSSTTDTQYF
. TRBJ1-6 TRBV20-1 CSATLVNNSPLHF
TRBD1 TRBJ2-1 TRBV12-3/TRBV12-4 CASSPYKDRGHEQFF
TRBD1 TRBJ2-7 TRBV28 CASRPTGVHEQYF
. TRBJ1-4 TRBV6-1 CASSPDRFNEKLFF
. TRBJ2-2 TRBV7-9 CASRTQAANTGELFF
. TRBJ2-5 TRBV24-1 CATSDPRDFQETQYF
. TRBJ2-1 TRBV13 CASRETGQASNEQFF
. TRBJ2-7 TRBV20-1 CSASPGFDTYEQYF
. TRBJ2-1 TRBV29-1 CSVGALLGNEQFF
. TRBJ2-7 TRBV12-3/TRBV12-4 CASSLVGIEQYF
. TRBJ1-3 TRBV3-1 CASSQGTRSGNTIYF
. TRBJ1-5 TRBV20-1 CSATGLVQPQHF
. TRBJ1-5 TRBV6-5 CASSYLVGNQPQHF
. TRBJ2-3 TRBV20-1 CSARDLRGPDTQYF
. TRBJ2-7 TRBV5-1 CASSLALYGYEQYF
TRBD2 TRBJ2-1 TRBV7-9 CASGGKRDRLYNEQFF
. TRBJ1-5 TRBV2 CASSGSSNQPQHF
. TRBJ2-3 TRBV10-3 CATTGLLTSTHTQYF
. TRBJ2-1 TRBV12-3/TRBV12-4 CASSWDGQYNEQFF
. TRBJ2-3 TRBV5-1 CASSFTGTNTDTQYF
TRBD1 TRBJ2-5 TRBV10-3 CAISAGQGTQETQYF
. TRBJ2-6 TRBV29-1 CSVDSGAGANVLTF
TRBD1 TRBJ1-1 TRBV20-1 CSARDRGWNTEAFF
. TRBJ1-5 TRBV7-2 CASSNRDGGNQPQHF
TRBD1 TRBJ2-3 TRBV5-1 CASSGTDTDTQYF
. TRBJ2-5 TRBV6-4 CASSRQVRETQYF
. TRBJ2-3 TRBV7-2 CASSLAPADTQYF
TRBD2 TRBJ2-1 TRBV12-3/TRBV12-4 CATLTSPYNEQFF
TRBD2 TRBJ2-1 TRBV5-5 CASKRLAGTPNEQFF
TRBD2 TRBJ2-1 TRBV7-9 CASSAERELSYNEQFF
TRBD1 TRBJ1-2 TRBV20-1 CSARDRGNFGGYTF